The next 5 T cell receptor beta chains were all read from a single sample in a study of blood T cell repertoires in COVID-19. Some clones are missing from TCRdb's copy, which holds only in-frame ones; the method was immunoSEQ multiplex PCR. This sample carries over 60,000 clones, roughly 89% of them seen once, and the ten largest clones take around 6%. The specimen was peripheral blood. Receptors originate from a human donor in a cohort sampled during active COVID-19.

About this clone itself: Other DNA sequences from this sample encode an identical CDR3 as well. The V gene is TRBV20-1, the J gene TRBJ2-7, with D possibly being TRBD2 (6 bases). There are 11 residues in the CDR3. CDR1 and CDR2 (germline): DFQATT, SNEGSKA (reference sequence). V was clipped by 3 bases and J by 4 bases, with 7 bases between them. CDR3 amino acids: CSARAGYEQYF. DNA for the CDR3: TGCAGTGCTAGGGCGGGATACGAGCAGTACTTC.

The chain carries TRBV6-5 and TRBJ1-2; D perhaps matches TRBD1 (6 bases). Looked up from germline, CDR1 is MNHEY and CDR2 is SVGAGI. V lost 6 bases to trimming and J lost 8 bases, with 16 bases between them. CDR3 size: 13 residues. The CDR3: CASRQDRTRGYTF. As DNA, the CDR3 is TGTGCCAGCAGACAAGACAGGACGAGGGGCTACACCTTC.

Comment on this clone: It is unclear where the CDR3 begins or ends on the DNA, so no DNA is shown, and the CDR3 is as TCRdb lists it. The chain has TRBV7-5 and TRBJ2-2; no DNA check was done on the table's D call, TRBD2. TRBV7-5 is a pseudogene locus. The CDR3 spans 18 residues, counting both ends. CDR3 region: CARSLVGGGSVDTGELFF.

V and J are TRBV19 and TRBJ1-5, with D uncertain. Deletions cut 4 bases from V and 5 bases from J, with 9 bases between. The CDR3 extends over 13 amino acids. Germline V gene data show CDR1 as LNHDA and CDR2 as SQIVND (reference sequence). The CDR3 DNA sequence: TGTGCCAGTAGTACCGGAGGCTATCAGCCCCAGCATTTT. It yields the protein CASSTGGYQPQHF.

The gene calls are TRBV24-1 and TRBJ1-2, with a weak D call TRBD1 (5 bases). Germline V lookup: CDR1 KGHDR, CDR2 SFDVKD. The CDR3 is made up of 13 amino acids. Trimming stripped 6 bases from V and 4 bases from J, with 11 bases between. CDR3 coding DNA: TGTGCCACCAGTTCGACAGAGTCCTATGGCTACACCTTC. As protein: CATSSTESYGYTF.